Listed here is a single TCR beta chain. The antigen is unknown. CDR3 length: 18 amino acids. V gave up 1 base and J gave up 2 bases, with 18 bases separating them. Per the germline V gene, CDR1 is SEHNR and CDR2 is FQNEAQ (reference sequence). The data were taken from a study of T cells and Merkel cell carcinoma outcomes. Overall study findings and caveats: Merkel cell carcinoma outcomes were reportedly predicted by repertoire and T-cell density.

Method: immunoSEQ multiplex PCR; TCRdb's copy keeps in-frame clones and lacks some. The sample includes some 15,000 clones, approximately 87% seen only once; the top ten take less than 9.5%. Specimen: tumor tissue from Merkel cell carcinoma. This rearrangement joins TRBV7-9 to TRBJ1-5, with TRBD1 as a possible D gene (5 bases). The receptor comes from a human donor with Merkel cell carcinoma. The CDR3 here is CASSLEGVGGVGNQPQHF. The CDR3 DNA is TGTGCCAGCAGCTTAGAAGGGGTTGGGGGGGTTGGCAATCAGCCCCAGCATTTT.